This T cell receptor beta chain was identified in a study of T cells in localized non-small cell lung cancer. Findings of the study overall: The greatest T cell clonality was found in uninvolved adjacent lung (higher than in tumor). Sequencing covered just one tumor region, so heterogeneity cannot be ruled out.

As regards this clone: Its target is unknown.

Trimming removed 5 bases at V and 4 bases at J, with 14 bases between. The germline V gene has CDR1 SQVTM and CDR2 ANQGSEA. There are 13 residues in the CDR3. Here immunoSEQ multiplex PCR was the method, and the copy in TCRdb shows in-frame clones only, minus some. Among about 24,000 clones, about 86% were seen once, and the ten largest hold roughly 5%. The chain uses TRBV29-1 and TRBJ1-2; D is possibly TRBD1 (6 bases). The clonotype comes from a man aged 35 to 69 with stage II lung adenocarcinoma. Sequencing used PBMCs, obtained before any cancer treatment. The CDR3 sequence: CSVSREGGYGYTF. In nucleotides, the CDR3 is TGCAGCGTTAGCAGGGAAGGGGGCTATGGCTACACCTTC.